These T cell receptor beta chains were read from a single sample in a study of shared clonotypes between healthy human individuals. Assay used: immunoSEQ multiplex PCR; TCRdb lists only in-frame clones, some missing. The sample contains more than 1,200,000 clones, approximately 98.5% of which appear only once. The material sequenced was naive CD4+ T cells sorted from blood. The source of these receptors is a man younger than 45 in good health. Both conserved end residues are part of each CDR3. Size is omitted from some rows. Given values are once, few, many or a class for expanded clones.

v_gene	abundance	CDR3aa
TRBV5-1	-	CASRKGTYEQYF
TRBV30	-	CAWSGVNTGELFF
TRBV29-1	-	CSVGQGASTDTQYF
TRBV29-1	-	CSVSTGHEQFF
TRBV6-5	-	CASSYGVGGELFF
TRBV6-1	-	CASSEKGQGREQYF
TRBV4-1	-	CASSRKLSGNAEQYF
TRBV29-1	-	CSVDPSGTSYEQYF
TRBV7-3	-	CASSPTSGRAGDTQYF
TRBV7-9	-	CASSLAPGGLNTEAFF
TRBV6-1	-	CASSEGFLGITEAFF
TRBV2	-	CASSEDRGGTDTQYF
TRBV29-1	-	CSVAENTEAFF
TRBV20-1	once	CSARGTGEQYF
TRBV2	-	CASRVTGPTPAGYTF
TRBV6-1	-	CASSAGGTGSKQYF
TRBV11-2	-	CASSPRLLAGGNIQYF
TRBV2	-	CASRGDRRNTEAFF
TRBV4-3	once	CASSPTPGQGNTEAFF
TRBV28	-	CASSLRAGGPVNEQFF
TRBV14	-	CASSQLPGNSGNTIYF
TRBV7-6	-	CASSFGQGRNEQFF
TRBV5-1	-	CASSLEGTRDGSSDF
TRBV5-1	-	CASSLSQRLFTDTQYF
TRBV4-1	-	CASSQDRLATYNEQFF
TRBV6-6	once	CASTLGGSEAFF
TRBV5-1	-	CASSFGLAGGYNEQFF
TRBV4-1	-	CASSHPPVGQGRYGYTF
TRBV6-6	once	CASSSDGGTYEQYF
TRBV27	-	CASSPNNLAPWFTDTQYF
TRBV5-5	-	CASSLVAGLGKNIQYF
TRBV5-4	-	CASSLAVRDKQETQYF
TRBV19	-	CASSMTGGYGYTF
TRBV7-6	-	CASSLGAGASTDTQYF
TRBV5-5	once	CASSLVEGDTQYF
TRBV11-2	-	CASSFDGRAETQYF
TRBV5-1	-	CASSLAGGSNQPQHF
TRBV18	-	CASSPSPTSASSYNEQFF
TRBV21-1	-	CASSKVIAGGLNEQFF
TRBV28	-	CASSPAGVREQYF
TRBV10-3	-	CAISASSGNTIYF
TRBV25-1	-	CASSWDRTNTEAFF
TRBV6-5	-	CASSPGPRNYGYTF
TRBV6-1	-	CASSELAAGSYEQYF
TRBV11-2	-	CASSRITGRTGELFF
TRBV5-4	-	CASSPRGGVGIDSKKLFF
TRBV15	-	CATTNLLAGAHEQYF
TRBV19	-	CASMLKPGLSSYEQYF
TRBV6-5	once	CASTKSGDYGYTF
TRBV5-5	-	CASSRVGTEGEAFF
TRBV5-1	-	CASSLGGEKGFF
TRBV18	-	CASSPLSEGLYGYTF